This TCR beta chain was sequenced for a study of identical twins. Points from the study as a whole: Carriage of fewer insertions was seen in abundant cord blood beta clonotypes, whereas memory repertoires showed none.

Unique molecular identifiers were present on the cDNA, and a universal primer site came from template switching. Each CDR3 protein gets one entry after TCRdb re-called the 5' RACE reads with MiXCR. This sample carries about 660,000 distinct CDR3 sequences, 8.5% to 9.5% of them seen once, and the ten largest clones take 0.85% to 1%. There are many counts of this clonotype. Its target is unknown. The sample also formed part of further work on yellow fever vaccine responses in identical twins.

The specimen was PBMCs. This TCR derives from a woman aged 18-29 years in good health.

In nucleotides, the CDR3 is TGTGCCAGCAGCTTCAATTTTGGTGAGCAGTTCTTC. It specifies CASSFNFGEQFF. The chain is built from TRBV7-9 and TRBJ2-1; unclear D gene. The CDR3 is made up of 12 amino acids. Germline V CDR1 and CDR2: SEHNR, FQNEAQ (reference sequence). Trimming shortened V by 3 bases and J by 9 bases, and 9 bases separated the two germline ends.